The entry below describes one TCR beta chain. Its cognate antigen is unknown. The entry originates in a study of shared clonotypes between healthy human individuals. Germline V CDR1 and CDR2: MNHGY, SAAAGT. Trimming cost V 2 bases and J 3 bases; bases outside gene matches: 2. The CDR3 loop spans 16 amino acids. Findings of the study overall: Among several donors, roughly 5.4% of naive CD4 clonotypes were found in common.

Data came from immunoSEQ multiplex PCR; TCRdb stores just in-frame clones and leaves some out. The data contain some 1.5 million clones, around 95% of them singletons. The TCR was taken from a man aged 25 to 40 in good health. Sequencing used naive CD4+ T cells sorted from blood. Subset described: CD45RA+ positively selected. This rearrangement joins TRBV6-8 to TRBJ2-1, with 12 bases lining up with TRBD2. The CDR3 DNA reads as TGTGCCAGCAGTTACCCACTAGCGGGAGGCTACAATGAGCAGTTCTTC. It specifies CASSYPLAGGYNEQFF.